The rows below give T cell receptor beta chains drawn from one sample of a study of response to subunit inactivated influenza vaccine. MiXCR, applied by TCRdb to the RT-PCR reads, yields one record per CDR3 protein. The sample has approximately 230,000 distinct CDR3 sequences, 12% seen once. Sequenced material: non-naive T cells sorted from PBMCs, taken 14 days before vaccination. These receptors were taken from a man aged 50 to 59 who received an inactivated influenza vaccine. Each CDR3 is given with its conserved first and last residue. A D gene is named only where the DNA matches it firmly. Expanded clones are given a class, and other clones once, few, many or no size at all.

d_gene: -; abundance: few; j_gene: TRBJ2-2; v_gene: TRBV20-1; CDR3nt: TGCAGTGCCGCCCCCAGGGGCGCGGCCGGGGAGCTGTTTTTT; CDR3aa: CSAAPRGAAGELFF
d_gene: TRBD2; abundance: medium-sized; j_gene: TRBJ2-3; v_gene: TRBV29-1; CDR3nt: TGCAGCGTTGAATTCCTATCGGCAACGGGAGGGAGCACAGATACGCAGTATTTT; CDR3aa: CSVEFLSATGGSTDTQYF
d_gene: -; abundance: many; j_gene: TRBJ2-6; v_gene: TRBV3-1; CDR3nt: TGTGCCAGCAGCCAAGACACCTCTGGGGCCAACGTCCTGACTTTC; CDR3aa: CASSQDTSGANVLTF
d_gene: -; abundance: many; j_gene: TRBJ2-7; v_gene: TRBV20-1; CDR3nt: TGCAGTGCTAGTGCCAGTAGCTACGAGCAGTACTTC; CDR3aa: CSASASSYEQYF
d_gene: -; abundance: many; j_gene: TRBJ1-1; v_gene: TRBV5-1; CDR3nt: TGCGCCAGCAGCTTGGAAGCAGGGGTGAACACTGAAGCTTTCTTT; CDR3aa: CASSLEAGVNTEAFF
d_gene: TRBD2; abundance: few; j_gene: TRBJ2-1; v_gene: TRBV5-1; CDR3nt: TGCGCCAGCAGCAGGGGACTAGCGGGAGGGCATGAGCAGTTCTTC; CDR3aa: CASSRGLAGGHEQFF
d_gene: -; abundance: few; j_gene: TRBJ2-2; v_gene: TRBV2; CDR3nt: TGTGCCAGCAGTGTCGGAACGGCTGGGGAGCTGTTTTTT; CDR3aa: CASSVGTAGELFF
d_gene: -; abundance: few; j_gene: TRBJ2-2; v_gene: TRBV4-1; CDR3nt: TGCGCCAGCAGCCAAGATGGCGTCGCACGGGACGGGCCTAACACCGGGGAGCTGTTTTTT; CDR3aa: CASSQDGVARDGPNTGELFF
d_gene: -; abundance: -; j_gene: TRBJ2-1; v_gene: TRBV24-1; CDR3nt: TGTGCCACCAGTGATTCGTTAAGGGGCAATGAGCAGTTCTTC; CDR3aa: CATSDSLRGNEQFF
d_gene: TRBD2; abundance: many; j_gene: TRBJ2-5; v_gene: TRBV20-1; CDR3nt: TGCAGTGCTAGGAAGCTAGCGGGGGGGTACCAAGAGACCCAGTACTTC; CDR3aa: CSARKLAGGYQETQYF
d_gene: TRBD1; abundance: few; j_gene: TRBJ2-7; v_gene: TRBV6-2/TRBV6-3; CDR3nt: TGTGCCAGCAGGACGGACAGGCTCTCCTACGAGCAGTACTTC; CDR3aa: CASRTDRLSYEQYF
d_gene: TRBD2; abundance: many; j_gene: TRBJ2-5; v_gene: TRBV11-2; CDR3nt: TGTGCCAGCAGCGCGATCGGGGGGGCCTTGGAGACCCAGTACTTC; CDR3aa: CASSAIGGALETQYF
d_gene: TRBD2; abundance: -; j_gene: TRBJ2-2; v_gene: TRBV3-1; CDR3nt: TGTGCCTCCTCCAGACAGGTACTAGCGGGGGGGCCGGCCACCGGGGAGCTGTTTTTT; CDR3aa: CASSRQVLAGGPATGELFF
d_gene: TRBD2; abundance: -; j_gene: TRBJ2-2; v_gene: TRBV20-1; CDR3nt: TGCAGTGCTAGAGTGACTAGCGGGAGGGCGGGAACCGGGGAGCTGTTTTTT; CDR3aa: CSARVTSGRAGTGELFF
d_gene: TRBD2; abundance: few; j_gene: TRBJ2-7; v_gene: TRBV20-1; CDR3nt: TGCAGTGCTAGATTATACACTAGCGTCGAGCAGTACTTC; CDR3aa: CSARLYTSVEQYF
d_gene: -; abundance: -; j_gene: TRBJ2-2; v_gene: TRBV10-3; CDR3nt: TGTGCCATCAGTGACAGGGCGAACACCGGGGAGCTGTTTTTT; CDR3aa: CAISDRANTGELFF
d_gene: TRBD1; abundance: -; j_gene: TRBJ1-4; v_gene: TRBV12-3/TRBV12-4; CDR3nt: TGTGCCAGCAGTTTTTCGACAGGGAGTAATGAAAAACTGTTTTTT; CDR3aa: CASSFSTGSNEKLFF
d_gene: TRBD2; abundance: many; j_gene: TRBJ2-1; v_gene: TRBV2; CDR3nt: TGTGCCAGCAGCCGCGGGACTAGCGGGGGGTTACAGTTCTTC; CDR3aa: CASSRGTSGGLQFF
d_gene: TRBD2; abundance: -; j_gene: TRBJ2-5; v_gene: TRBV20-1; CDR3nt: TGCAGTGCTAGGCGGACTAGCGGGGAAGAGACCCAGTACTTC; CDR3aa: CSARRTSGEETQYF
d_gene: -; abundance: few; j_gene: TRBJ1-1; v_gene: TRBV7-9; CDR3nt: TGTGCCAGCAGCCCCATCCTTCAGATAACTGAAGCTTTCTTT; CDR3aa: CASSPILQITEAFF